Shown below are 12 T cell receptor beta chains from a single sample sequenced in a study of CD8 T cells in Susac syndrome (dated by TCRdb to between 2017 and 2020). The library came from the immunoSEQ multiplex PCR assay. RNA was extracted with the RNeasy kit and roughly 0.45 to 1 ug was reverse transcribed using random hexamers. The public reads were reanalyzed by TCRdb: fastp trimming at Q25, MiXCR alignment, in-frame beta chains only. For every CDR3 protein sequence, its rows merge into one entry that carries the most common genes and DNA. The sample profile shows under 200,000 distinct CDR3 sequences; roughly 94% of them were found once. The ten top clones hold roughly 0.12% of the sample. Sequenced: CD4+ T cells from PBMCs. The receptor source for this set is a human donor with Susac syndrome.

V and J are TRBV3-1 and TRBJ2-7; D is unclear. CDR1 and CDR2 (germline): LGHDT, YNNKEL (reference sequence). With 5 bases removed from V and 3 bases from J, the gap between germline ends came to 5 bases. The CDR3 totals 11 residues. The CDR3 nucleotides are TGTGCCAGCAGCGTAGGCTACGAGCAGTACTTC. This sequence encodes CASSVGYEQYF.

J is TRBJ2-5 and V is TRBV24-1; D might be TRBD2 (5 bases). From germline, CDR1 is KGHDR and CDR2 SFDVKD. The germline V and J ends were trimmed by 3 bases and 3 bases, with 13 bases remaining between them. CDR3 length: 15 amino acids. CDR3 nucleotides: TGTGCCACCAGTGATCCAAGACTCGGGGAAGAGACCCAGTACTTC. Encoded protein: CATSDPRLGEETQYF.

The rearrangement links TRBV4-3 to TRBJ2-1; no firm D call. The ends were cut back, 0 bases at V and 9 bases at J, with 18 bases in the middle. The length of the CDR3 is 16 residues. The germline CDR1 and CDR2 sequences are LGHNA and YSLEER. In DNA, the CDR3 is TGCGCCAGCAGCCAAGATTCGGCGGTTACGCCCGGTGAGCAGTTCTTC. This sequence encodes CASSQDSAVTPGEQFF.

This rearrangement joins TRBV3-1 to TRBJ2-1; tentatively, D is TRBD1 (5 bases). The CDR3 runs to 13 residues. Trimming shortened V by 4 bases and J by 12 bases, and 16 bases separated the two germline ends. CDR1 and CDR2 from the germline V gene are LGHDT and YNNKEL (reference sequence). The CDR3 region is CASSPADTLSQFF. The CDR3 DNA follows: TGTGCCAGCAGCCCCGCGGACACCTTATCGCAGTTCTTC.

The chain has TRBV7-2 and TRBJ2-5, with a tentative D call TRBD1 (7 bases). The V gene's germline CDR1 is SGHTA and CDR2 FQGNSA. CDR3 size: 16 residues. V was clipped by 5 bases and J by 5 bases, with 21 bases between them. The CDR3 coding sequence is TGTGCCAGCAGCCGATGGGGGGCCCAGGGGGAGGAGACCCAGTACTTC. Amino acid sequence: CASSRWGAQGEETQYF.

The chain carries TRBV30 and TRBJ2-5; a possible D gene is TRBD1 (6 bases). The length of the CDR3 is 16 residues. Germline CDR1 is GTSNPN and CDR2 is SVGIG (reference sequence). The V and J ends lost 0 bases and 7 bases respectively, with 21 bases between them. The CDR3 nucleotides are TGTGCCTGGAGTGTACCTATCTTGGGGGCCTTTGGGACCCAGTACTTC. This encodes CAWSVPILGAFGTQYF. Together with reference TRBV30 and TRBJ2-5, the CDR3 gives the full variable domain: SQTIHQWPATLVQPVGSPLSLECTVEGTSNPNLYWYRQAAGRGLQLLFYSVGIGQISSEVPQNLSASRPQDRQFILSSKKLLLSDSGFYLCAWSVPILGAFGTQYFGPGTRLLVL.

V is TRBV5-4 and J is TRBJ2-7, with 13 bases lining up with TRBD2. The CDR3 is 16 residues long. Trimming took 5 bases from V and 0 from J; bases not matched to a gene: 5. Germline CDR1 and CDR2: SGHNT and YYREEE (reference sequence). CDR3 amino acids: CASRAGLAGASYEQYF. The DNA of the CDR3 is TGTGCCAGCAGGGCCGGACTAGCGGGGGCCTCCTACGAGCAGTACTTC.

The chain uses TRBV7-6 and TRBJ2-3, with a possible D match to TRBD2 (5 bases). The CDR3 has 16 residues. With 5 bases removed from V and 8 bases from J, the gap between germline ends came to 23 bases. Germline CDR1 reads SGHVS; CDR2 reads FNYEAQ. The DNA of the CDR3 is TGTGCCAGCAGCCCGGGCGGCGGGTCTACACATAGTACGCAGTATTTT. Residues: CASSPGGGSTHSTQYF. Drawing the rest from reference TRBV7-6 and TRBJ2-3, the complete variable domain is GAGVSQSPRYKVTKRGQDVALRCDPISGHVSLYWYRQALGQGPEFLTYFNYEAQQDKSGLPNDRFSAERPEGSISTLTIQRTEQRDSAMYRCASSPGGGSTHSTQYFGPGTRLTVL.

The chain links TRBV25-1 to TRBJ2-1; TRBD2 aligns across 10 bases. The CDR3 has 14 residues. The germline V gene encodes CDR1 MGHDK and CDR2 SYGVNS. The J segment lost 6 bases and the V segment lost 4 bases, leaving 3 bases of the junction unmatched. CDR3 DNA: TGTGCCAGCAGTGTGGCTAGCGGGGGCAATGAGCAGTTCTTC. It specifies CASSVASGGNEQFF. Filled out from reference TRBV25-1 and TRBJ2-1, the complete variable domain reads EADIYQTPRYLVIGTGKKITLECSQTMGHDKMYWYQQDPGMELHLIHYSYGVNSTEKGDLSSESTVSRIRTEHFPLTLESARPSHTSQYLCASSVASGGNEQFFGPGTRLTVL.

CDR3 residues: CSASPGTGNTIYF. The CDR3 bases are TGCAGTGCTAGTCCCGGGACAGGGAACACCATATATTTT. This chain links TRBV20-1 with TRBJ1-3; 9 nucleotides match TRBD1. The CDR3 is made up of 13 amino acids. The trim removed 3 bases at V and 7 bases at J, leaving 4 bases unmatched. The germline CDR1 and CDR2 sequences are DFQATT and SNEGSKA (reference sequence).

The J gene is TRBJ2-3, the V gene TRBV20-1; 10 nucleotides agree with TRBD2. The CDR3 runs to 14 residues. V shed 4 bases and J 5 bases; nucleotides not matched to a gene: 6. Germline V gene data show CDR1 as DFQATT and CDR2 as SNEGSKA (reference sequence). The CDR3 is CSAKERGGLDTQYF. CDR3 bases: TGCAGTGCTAAGGAGCGGGGGGGCCTAGATACGCAGTATTTT.

This clonotype showed up just a few times. The V call is TRBV5-1, the J call TRBJ1-6; D not certain. The V gene lost 2 bases and the J gene lost 8 bases, with 11 bases spanning the gap. CDR1 is SGHRS, CDR2 YFSETQ, per germline. This CDR3 has 14 residues. The CDR3 loop is CASSFSGDDSPLHF. CDR3 DNA: TGCGCCAGCAGCTTTTCAGGTGATGATTCACCCCTCCACTTT.